This T cell receptor beta chain stems from a study of PD-1 blockade in mismatch repair-deficient tumors. Study-level findings and limits: Tumor-resident clones, often absent from pretreatment blood, expanded after pembrolizumab and then contracted.

Every patient had mismatch repair deficiency by PCR or immunohistochemistry. As regards this clone: What it binds is not known. One end of the junction varies from germline; a read error may be responsible.

Clones were sequenced by immunoSEQ multiplex PCR, and TCRdb holds only the in-frame ones, with some missing. The sample yields 100,000 or so clones, 70% to 85% seen once. The CDR3 is made up of 13 amino acids. Germline values: CDR1 MNHEY, CDR2 SVGAGI. The sequencing used peripheral blood, collected roughly 35 weeks after starting pembrolizumab. The receptor was isolated from an adult with mismatch repair-deficient cancer. The V call is TRBV6-5, the J call TRBJ2-3, with a weak D call TRBD1 (8 bases). The CDR3 coding sequence is TGTGCCAGCTGTTACAGGGGGGGACAGACGCAGTATTTT. Amino acid sequence: CASCYRGGQTQYF.